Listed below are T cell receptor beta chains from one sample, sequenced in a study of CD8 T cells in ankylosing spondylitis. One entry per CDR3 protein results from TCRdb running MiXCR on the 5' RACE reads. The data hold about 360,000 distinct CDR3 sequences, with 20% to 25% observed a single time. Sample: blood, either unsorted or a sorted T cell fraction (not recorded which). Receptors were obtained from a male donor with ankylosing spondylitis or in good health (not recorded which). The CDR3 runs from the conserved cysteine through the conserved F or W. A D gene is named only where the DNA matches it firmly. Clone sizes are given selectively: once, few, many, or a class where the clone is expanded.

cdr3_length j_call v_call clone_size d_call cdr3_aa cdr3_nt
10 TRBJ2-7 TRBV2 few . CASSVYEQYF TGTGCCAGCAGTGTGTACGAGCAGTACTTC
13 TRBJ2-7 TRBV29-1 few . CSAFSGPTYEQYF TGCAGCGCGTTCTCCGGGCCGACCTACGAGCAGTACTTC
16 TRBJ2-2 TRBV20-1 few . CSARDLSNPLGGELFF TGCAGTGCTAGAGATCTCAGTAACCCCCTGGGCGGGGAGCTGTTTTTT
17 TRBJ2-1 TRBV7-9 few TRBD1 CASTPSPAGTVENEQFF TGTGCCAGCACCCCCTCCCCCGCCGGGACAGTGGAAAATGAGCAGTTCTTC
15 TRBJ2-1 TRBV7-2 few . CASSLPQDTYNEQFF TGTGCCAGCAGCTTACCCCAGGACACCTACAATGAGCAGTTCTTC
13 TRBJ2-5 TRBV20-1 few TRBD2 CSAREWGGETQYF TGCAGTGCTAGAGAATGGGGGGGAGAGACCCAGTACTTC
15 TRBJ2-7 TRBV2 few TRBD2 CASRETSGGAARQYF TGTGCCAGCAGAGAGACTAGCGGGGGCGCCGCGAGGCAGTACTTC
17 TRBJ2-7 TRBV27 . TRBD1 CASSSRTGGAKAYEQYF TGTGCCAGCAGTTCGCGGACAGGGGGCGCGAAGGCCTACGAGCAGTACTTC
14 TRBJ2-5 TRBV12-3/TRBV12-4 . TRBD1 CASRLTGGAETQYF TGTGCCAGCAGATTAACAGGGGGCGCGGAGACCCAGTACTTC
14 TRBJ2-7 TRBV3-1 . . CASSRGQKPYEQYF TGTGCCAGCAGCCGCGGACAGAAGCCCTACGAGCAGTACTTC
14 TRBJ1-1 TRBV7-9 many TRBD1 CASSPGTGGTEAFF TGTGCCAGCAGCCCCGGGACAGGGGGCACTGAAGCTTTCTTT
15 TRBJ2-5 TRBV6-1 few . CASSLSWTTGETQYF TGTGCCAGCAGCCTTTCTTGGACAACGGGGGAGACCCAGTACTTC
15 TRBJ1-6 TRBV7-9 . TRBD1 CASSSGQGAISPLHF TGTGCCAGCAGCTCCGGACAGGGGGCGATTTCACCCCTCCACTTT
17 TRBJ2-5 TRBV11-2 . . CASSSAVAVLQQETQYF TGTGCCAGCAGCTCGGCAGTAGCAGTCTTACAACAAGAGACCCAGTACTTC
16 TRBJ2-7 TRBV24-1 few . CATSDWKGIRYGEQYF TGTGCCACCAGTGATTGGAAGGGAATAAGGTACGGCGAGCAGTACTTC
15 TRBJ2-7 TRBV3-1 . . CASSQGPTETYEQYF TGTGCCAGCAGCCAAGGCCCCACGGAGACCTACGAGCAGTACTTC
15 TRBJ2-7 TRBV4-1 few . CASSLDRGLGFEQYF TGCGCCAGCAGCCTGGACAGGGGACTAGGGTTCGAGCAGTACTTC